These 12 T cell receptor beta chains originate from one sample sequenced in a study of beta chain features in type 1 diabetes. The authors reverse transcribed all of the isolated RNA, so sequencing captured expressed TCRB transcripts. Clones were sequenced by immunoSEQ multiplex PCR, and TCRdb holds only the in-frame ones, with some missing. The sample carries about 350,000 clones, 15% to 20% recorded once. Sequencing input: naive CD4+ T cells from blood. Receptor source: a woman aged 18-29 years in good health.

The V gene is TRBV7-3, the J gene TRBJ2-1, with D possibly being TRBD2 (6 bases). CDR1 and CDR2 (germline): SGHTA, FQGTGA. The CDR3 is 13 amino acids. Deletions cut 6 bases from V and 8 bases from J, with 14 bases between. In nucleotides, the CDR3 is TGTGCCAGCAGGGCTAGCGACGGACATGAGCAGTTCTTC. It is translated as CASRASDGHEQFF.

V gene TRBV25-1 combines with J gene TRBJ2-5; 8 nucleotides align to TRBD2. This CDR3 region has 15 residues. Germline V CDR1 and CDR2: MGHDK, SYGVNS. V was clipped by 3 bases and J by 1 base; unmatched bases: 4. The CDR3 loop is CASSDTSGSQETQYF. CDR3 DNA: TGTGCCAGCAGTGACACTAGCGGAAGCCAAGAGACCCAGTACTTC.

For the CDR3, the DNA is TGCGCCAGCAGCACCGGGACAGGGCAGTCTGGAAACACCATATATTTT. Protein: CASSTGTGQSGNTIYF. The chain carries TRBV5-1 and TRBJ1-3; 9 nucleotides match TRBD1. In germline, CDR1 is SGHRS, CDR2 YFSETQ. This CDR3 spans 16 amino acids. J lost 1 base, V lost 4 bases, and 6 bases had no gene match.

This clone was counted only a few times. The rearrangement links TRBV5-1 to TRBJ1-2; 11 bases fit TRBD1. Germline CDR1 is SGHRS and CDR2 is YFSETQ. This CDR3 is 14 amino acids long. Germline trimming cut 3 bases from V and 6 bases from J; bases unmatched to any gene: 4. DNA for the CDR3: TGCGCCAGCAGCTGGGACAGGGGGAAGGATGGCTACACCTTC. This codes for CASSWDRGKDGYTF.

The chain combines TRBV19 with TRBJ2-3; D ambiguous. With 6 bases removed from V and 1 base from J, the gap between germline ends came to 8 bases. The CDR3 spans 13 residues. From germline, CDR1 is LNHDA and CDR2 SQIVND (reference sequence). In DNA, the CDR3 is TGTGCCAGTAGCCGGGTTCGCACAGATACGCAGTATTTT. This encodes CASSRVRTDTQYF.

The chain carries TRBV4-1 and TRBJ2-1, with a weak D call TRBD1 (5 bases). V shed 1 base and J shed 13 bases, with 20 bases lying between them. Germline CDR1 reads MGHRA; CDR2 reads YSYEKL. The CDR3 covers 15 residues. The CDR3 DNA sequence: TGCGCCAGCAGCCAAGCATTGACAGACCACAGGAGCCAGTTCTTC. The encoded protein is CASSQALTDHRSQFF.

The chain uses TRBV29-1 and TRBJ2-1; D is uncertain. This CDR3 is 13 amino acids long. Trimming took off 1 base at V and 6 bases at J, with 10 bases between the two ends. Germline V CDR1 and CDR2: SQVTM, ANQGSEA. In DNA, the CDR3 is TGCAGCGTTGAAGGCCAGACTCTCAATGAGCAGTTCTTC. It encodes CSVEGQTLNEQFF.

The chain employs TRBV5-1 and TRBJ2-1; 7 positions agree with TRBD2. The germline CDR1 and CDR2 sequences are SGHRS and YFSETQ. The CDR3 is 14 amino acids. The V segment lost 5 bases and the J segment 4 bases; nucleotides outside the gene matches: 6. The CDR3 DNA follows: TGCGCCAGCAGAGGGCGGGGGATATACAATGAGCAGTTCTTC. Its translation: CASRGRGIYNEQFF.

The chain recombines TRBV7-9 with TRBJ2-3; TRBD2 aligns across 11 bases. The ends lost 5 bases at V and 5 bases at J; junction bases unmatched: 9. Germline assignment: CDR1 SEHNR and CDR2 FQNEAQ (reference sequence). This CDR3 region has 16 residues. The CDR3 nucleotides are TGTGCCAGCAGCGTTAGCGGGGGGGCTGGGAAAGATACGCAGTATTTT. This encodes CASSVSGGAGKDTQYF.

This clone was detected only a few times. CDR3 bases: TGTGCCAGCAGCCCCCGTGGGGCCCTTAACTATGGCTACACCTTC. It yields the protein CASSPRGALNYGYTF. The chain links TRBV9 to TRBJ1-2, with TRBD1 as a possible D gene (5 bases). The ends were cut back, 4 bases at V and 1 base at J, with 14 bases in the middle. The CDR3 has 15 amino acids. Germline CDR1 and CDR2: SGDLS and YYNGEE.

This clone has only a few counts. Additional DNA sequences in this sample encode the identical CDR3. This chain uses TRBV5-6 with TRBJ1-5; D unresolved. Germline V gene data show CDR1 as SGHDT and CDR2 as YYEEEE. The CDR3 loop spans 13 amino acids. V dropped 5 bases and J dropped 0 bases, with 6 bases sitting between them. As DNA, the CDR3 is TGTGCCAGCAGTCTATATAGCAATCAGCCCCAGCATTTT. Translating it yields CASSLYSNQPQHF.

This clone has a handful of counts. V is TRBV2 and J is TRBJ2-3; 12 bases align to TRBD2. CDR1 SNHLY and CDR2 FYNNEI come from the germline V gene. J lost 3 bases, V lost 5 bases, and 3 bases had no gene match. This CDR3 is 15 amino acids long. CDR3 residues: CASSQTSGRTDTQYF. The CDR3 DNA follows: TGTGCCAGCAGTCAGACTAGCGGGAGAACAGATACGCAGTATTTT.